A single sample gave rise to the 28 T cell receptor beta chains below, sequenced in a study of OX40 agonist ivuxolimab in advanced cancers. The repertoire was sequenced with immunoSEQ multiplex PCR; TCRdb's copy has only in-frame clones and lacks some. The table records about 38,000 clones, roughly four fifths of them present only once. The source material was CD4+ or CD8+ T cells sorted from blood, sampled in a trial of the OX40 agonist ivuxolimab. The receptors shown here come from an adult with an advanced solid tumor such as melanoma, head and neck, liver or kidney cancer.

The chain's CDR3 is CAWNRLAGSTDTQYF. CDR3 nucleotides: TGTGCCTGGAATCGACTAGCGGGGAGCACAGATACGCAGTATTTT. The chain is built from TRBV30 and TRBJ2-3; 11 nucleotides agree with TRBD2. V dropped 4 bases and J dropped 0; count of bases not matched to a gene: 3. The CDR3 is made up of 15 amino acids. From germline, CDR1 is GTSNPN and CDR2 SVGIG (reference sequence). The variable domain in full, with the rest retrieved from reference TRBV30 and TRBJ2-3, is SQTIHQWPATLVQPVGSPLSLECTVEGTSNPNLYWYRQAAGRGLQLLFYSVGIGQISSEVPQNLSASRPQDRQFILSSKKLLLSDSGFYLCAWNRLAGSTDTQYFGPGTRLTVL.

This clone occurred once. V gene TRBV28 combines with J gene TRBJ2-2; a possible D gene is TRBD2 (6 bases). CDR3 size: 16 residues. With 6 bases removed from V and 2 bases from J, the gap between germline ends came to 16 bases. The germline V gene encodes CDR1 MDHEN and CDR2 SYDVKM. CDR3 sequence reads: CASSLKRALNTGELFF. CDR3 sequence (DNA): TGTGCCAGCAGCCTCAAGCGGGCGTTAAACACCGGGGAGCTGTTTTTT. Using reference TRBV28 and TRBJ2-2 for the parts outside the CDR3, the full variable domain is DVKVTQSSRYLVKRTGEKVFLECVQDMDHENMFWYRQDPGLGLRLIYFSYDVKMKEKGDIPEGYSVSREKKERFSLILESASTNQTSMYLCASSLKRALNTGELFFGEGSRLTVL.

The chain is built from TRBV13 and TRBJ2-2; D not resolved. The germline gives CDR1 PRHDT, CDR2 FYEKMQ (reference sequence). This CDR3 region has 12 residues. V dropped 4 bases and J dropped 7 bases, with 7 bases sitting between them. Here the CDR3 reads CASSSQFGELFF. The CDR3 bases are TGTGCCAGCAGCTCCCAATTCGGGGAGCTGTTTTTT.

The gene calls are TRBV18 and TRBJ2-1; D is unclear. Per germline, CDR1 KGHSH and CDR2 LQKENI. CDR3 length equals 14 residues. Trimming shortened V by 0 bases and J by 10 bases, and 13 bases separated the two germline ends. DNA for the CDR3: TGTGCCAGCTCACCACCGGCACCGTTGGAGGAGCAGTTCTTC. It codes for CASSPPAPLEEQFF.

The V gene is TRBV6-1, the J gene TRBJ1-5, with unresolved D. CDR1 and CDR2 (germline): MNHNS, SASEGT. This CDR3 is built from 14 residues. The V gene lost 1 base and the J gene lost 12 bases, with 16 bases spanning the gap. The CDR3 DNA reads TGTGCCAGCAGTGAAGATGAACAGACTTCGATCCAGCATTTT. Its protein product is CASSEDEQTSIQHF.

This rearrangement joins TRBV19 to TRBJ1-1; TRBD1 matches 8 bases. This CDR3 has 14 residues. V was clipped by 7 bases and J by 5 bases; unmatched bases: 9. Looked up from germline, CDR1 is LNHDA and CDR2 is SQIVND (reference sequence). The CDR3 region has the DNA TGTGCCAGTAATCAACAGGGGGTACGGACTGAAGCTTTCTTT. Translated: CASNQQGVRTEAFF.

The chain couples TRBV7-5 to TRBJ1-4. TRBV7-5 is termed a pseudogene. The length of the CDR3 is 16 residues. The CDR3 nucleotides are TGTGTCAGAAGCTCGGAACCGGGACGCCCTAATGAAAAACTGTTTTTT. Translation gives CVRSSEPGRPNEKLFF.

In its sample, this clone was seen once. This rearrangement joins TRBV10-3 to TRBJ2-5, with 11 bases that match TRBD2. The DNA end is more similar to TRBJ2-7, so the J call may be wrong. This CDR3 is 14 amino acids long. In germline, CDR1 is ENHRY, CDR2 SYGVKD. CDR3 region: CAISDGTSGYEQYF. CDR3 bases: TGTGCCATCAGTGATGGGACTAGCGGCTACGAGCAGTACTTC.

The gene calls are TRBV7-3 and TRBJ1-1, with unresolved D. Trimming removed 1 base at V and 1 base at J, with 10 bases between. CDR1 SGHTA and CDR2 FQGTGA come from the germline V gene. This CDR3 contains 15 residues. CDR3 nucleotides: TGTGCCAGCAGCTTAATGGGGAACACGAACACTGAAGCTTTCTTT. This encodes CASSLMGNTNTEAFF.

The V and J genes are TRBV5-6 and TRBJ2-3, with D tentatively TRBD2 (5 bases). The CDR3 is 13 residues long. Trimming removed 5 bases at V and 1 base at J, with 8 bases between. Germline loops: CDR1 SGHDT, CDR2 YYEEEE. The CDR3 nucleotides read TGTGCCAGCAGTTTTAGCGGCACAGATACGCAGTATTTT. Translation: CASSFSGTDTQYF.

This clone was observed a single time. The chain is built from TRBV5-4 and TRBJ1-2; no firm D call. Between the trimmed V and J ends, which lost 0 bases and 1 base, there was a span of 10 bases. Germline loops: CDR1 SGHNT, CDR2 YYREEE (reference sequence). The CDR3 has 15 amino acids. CDR3 DNA: TGTGCCAGCAGCTTGGTCTCAGGTCATAACTATGGCTACACCTTC. Translation gives CASSLVSGHNYGYTF.

This chain links TRBV13 with TRBJ2-3, with 16 positions matching TRBD2. Trimming removed 5 bases from V and 0 bases from J; junction bases left unmatched: 8. Germline CDR1 and CDR2: PRHDT and FYEKMQ (reference sequence). CDR3 length: 19 amino acids. The CDR3 sequence is CASSHNPGLAGGSTDTQYF. CDR3 DNA: TGTGCCAGCAGCCACAACCCGGGACTAGCGGGAGGGAGCACAGATACGCAGTATTTT.

This clone was observed a few times. CDR3 DNA: TGTGCCAGCAGTTACTCGGTGGACATGGTCGGCTACACCTTC. Amino acid sequence: CASSYSVDMVGYTF. The chain recombines TRBV6-6 with TRBJ1-2, with D possibly being TRBD1 (5 bases). The CDR3 runs to 14 residues. Trimming left V 0 bases short and J 8 bases short, with 13 bases between. Germline V gene lookup returns CDR1 MNHNY and CDR2 SVGAGI (reference sequence).

On this clone itself: The germline gene is not matched at one end of the junction; a read error may be the cause. This rearrangement joins TRBV7-7 to TRBJ2-5, with D possibly TRBD2 on 6 matching bases. The germline V gene encodes CDR1 SSHAT and CDR2 FNYEAQ (reference sequence). The CDR3 has 15 amino acids. The DNA for the CDR3 is TGTGCTAGCAGCATAGATGGAGGGCGCCAAGAGACCCAGTACTTC. Residues: CASSIDGGRQETQYF.

The CDR3 region has the DNA TGCGCCAGCAGCTTGGAGTGGGACTCCTACGAGCAGTACTTC. Protein product: CASSLEWDSYEQYF. The chain employs TRBV5-1 and TRBJ2-7, with unresolved D. CDR3 length: 14 residues. CDR1 is SGHRS, CDR2 YFSETQ, per germline. V lost 0 bases to trimming and J lost 0 bases, with 7 bases between them.

The table lists this clone with a few counts. This sequence joins TRBV28 and TRBJ2-7; D is ambiguous. Deletions cut 4 bases from V and 2 bases from J, with 9 bases between. This CDR3 has 13 residues. Per the germline V gene, CDR1 is MDHEN and CDR2 is SYDVKM. CDR3 sequence (DNA): TGTGCCAGCAGTTCGGGCCAGACCTACGAGCAGTACTTC. Protein sequence: CASSSGQTYEQYF.

The gene calls are TRBV4-1 and TRBJ1-5; D gene unclear. The CDR3 is 16 amino acids. The V end was cut by 4 bases, the J end by 0 bases, with 13 bases between. Germline assignment: CDR1 MGHRA and CDR2 YSYEKL. CDR3 protein: CASSPGSRYSNQPQHF. CDR3 sequence (DNA): TGCGCCAGCAGCCCCGGCAGCCGGTATAGCAATCAGCCCCAGCATTTT.

The chain employs TRBV6-5 and TRBJ1-1; 9 positions match TRBD1. V dropped 2 bases and J dropped 5; count of bases not matched to a gene: 6. The CDR3 loop spans 15 amino acids. The germline CDR1 and CDR2 sequences are MNHEY and SVGAGI. CDR3 amino acids: CASSYPGQGRTEAFF. The CDR3 DNA follows: TGTGCCAGCAGTTACCCGGGACAGGGAAGGACTGAAGCTTTCTTT.

This chain joins TRBV11-2 and TRBJ1-1; no clear D gene. V lost 0 bases to trimming and J lost 6 bases, with 11 bases between them. Per the germline V gene, CDR1 is SGHAT and CDR2 is FQNNGV. This CDR3 comprises 14 residues. CDR3 sequence: CASSLDRTASEAFF. The CDR3 DNA follows: TGTGCCAGCAGCTTAGATCGTACGGCCTCTGAAGCTTTCTTT.

The V gene is TRBV6-5, the J gene TRBJ2-3, with D unclear. CDR1 is MNHEY, CDR2 SVGAGI, per germline. V was trimmed by 10 bases and J by 0 bases, leaving 11 bases between them. CDR3 size: 13 residues. CDR3 in amino acids: CATRLASTDTQYF. The CDR3, as DNA: TGTGCCACCAGACTTGCTAGCACAGATACGCAGTATTTT.

The chain uses TRBV7-3 and TRBJ2-2; D remains unclear. Deletions cut 2 bases from V and 0 bases from J, with 7 bases between. This CDR3 has 15 residues. Germline V lookup: CDR1 SGHTA, CDR2 FQGTGA. In nucleotides, the CDR3 is TGTGCCAGCAGCTTACTGAGCGCGAACACCGGGGAGCTGTTTTTT. It is translated as CASSLLSANTGELFF.

About this clone itself: The sample contains more than one DNA sequence encoding this CDR3. The chain couples TRBV25-1 to TRBJ2-2; TRBD1 or TRBD2 may be the D gene (5 bases each). Trimming took 3 bases from V and 0 from J, leaving 11 bases between them. Germline loops: CDR1 MGHDK, CDR2 SYGVNS. The CDR3 covers 16 residues. The CDR3, as DNA: TGTGCCAGCAGTGAGGGGACGGGGTCGAACACCGGGGAGCTGTTTTTT. Amino acid sequence: CASSEGTGSNTGELFF.

Concerning this clone: This specimen includes other DNA sequences encoding the same CDR3. The chain recombines TRBV28 with TRBJ1-2; tentatively, D is TRBD1 (6 bases). The CDR3 spans 13 residues. Trimming removed 5 bases at V and 4 bases at J, with 11 bases between. Germline CDR1 MDHEN, CDR2 SYDVKM. This CDR3 is CASSLQGPYGYTF. The DNA of the CDR3 is TGTGCCAGCAGTCTACAGGGTCCCTATGGCTACACCTTC.

This clone was observed a handful of times. The chain links TRBV15 to TRBJ2-1, with D uncertain. The CDR3 contains 14 residues. Germline V gene data show CDR1 as LNHNV and CDR2 as YYDKDF (reference sequence). The ends were cut back, 0 bases at V and 5 bases at J, with 8 bases in the middle. The CDR3 sequence: CATSRDYADNEQFF. The CDR3 coding sequence is TGTGCCACCAGCAGAGATTATGCAGACAATGAGCAGTTCTTC.

The chain combines TRBV18 with TRBJ2-7; D assignment may be TRBD1 or TRBD2 (5 bases each). There are 14 residues in the CDR3. V was pared by 3 bases and J by 3 bases, with 12 bases between. The germline V gene encodes CDR1 KGHSH and CDR2 LQKENI. CDR3 in DNA: TGTGCCAGCTCACCCCCGGGACCGAGCTACGAGCAGTACTTC. Translating gives CASSPPGPSYEQYF.

The V call is TRBV28, the J call TRBJ1-5; weak D call: TRBD1 (6 bases). Trimming shortened V by 7 bases and J by 7 bases, and 17 bases separated the two germline ends. The germline gives CDR1 MDHEN, CDR2 SYDVKM. The CDR3 is 14 residues long. CDR3 residues: CASTLNWGLQPQHF. The CDR3 region has the DNA TGTGCCAGCACCCTAAATTGGGGGCTGCAGCCCCAGCATTTT.

This clone was seen only once. The rearrangement links TRBV30 to TRBJ2-7; TRBD1 matches 12 bases. Germline values: CDR1 GTSNPN, CDR2 SVGIG (reference sequence). CDR3 length: 16 amino acids. Trimming took 3 bases from V and 3 from J; bases not matched to a gene: 9. CDR3 nucleotide sequence: TGTGCCTGGAGAGCCGGGACAGGGGGCTCGTACTACGAGCAGTACTTC. Its protein is CAWRAGTGGSYYEQYF. Full variable domain (rest looked up from reference TRBV30 and TRBJ2-7): SQTIHQWPATLVQPVGSPLSLECTVEGTSNPNLYWYRQAAGRGLQLLFYSVGIGQISSEVPQNLSASRPQDRQFILSSKKLLLSDSGFYLCAWRAGTGGSYYEQYFGPGTRLTVT.

The J gene is TRBJ2-5, the V gene TRBV7-7, with D hard to call. This CDR3 region has 15 residues. Germline assignment: CDR1 SSHAT and CDR2 FNYEAQ (reference sequence). Between the trimmed V and J ends, which lost 5 bases and 0 bases, there was a span of 13 bases. The CDR3 spells CASSQNPGYQETQYF. CDR3 in DNA: TGTGCCAGCAGCCAAAACCCCGGGTACCAAGAGACCCAGTACTTC.